This is a list of T cell receptor beta chains from one sample in a study of cytomegalovirus exposure and HLA in healthy donors. Libraries were prepared by immunoSEQ multiplex PCR; TCRdb keeps only in-frame clonotypes and omits some of them. The profile shows hundreds of thousands of clones, roughly 84% of them singletons. Sequenced sample: PBMCs. Receptor source: a woman aged 25 to 39 in good health and CMV-seropositive. CDR3s leave out the opening cysteine and the closing phenylalanine or tryptophan.

>TRBV4-1|TRBJ1-4
ASSPKGKGDEKLF
>TRBV5-1|TRBJ2-7
ASSRTSGSAEQY
>TRBV5-1|TRBJ2-2
ASSSIAGGPTGELF
>TRBV5-1|TRBJ2-2
ASSLGTVLNTGELF
>TRBV7-3|TRBJ2-1
ASSYDSTKGEQF
>TRBV11-3|TRBJ1-2
ASSQGQRYT
>TRBV30|TRBJ2-7
AWSLLRGASDEQY
>TRBV5-6|TRBJ2-7
ASSEGLTGLYEQY
>TRBV27|TRBJ2-7
ASKLSGRAYEQY
>TRBV11-2|TRBJ2-7
ASSRAGGPTEQY
>TRBV5-1|TRBJ1-2
ASSTRGHDYGYT
>TRBV5-1|TRBJ1-2
ASSLVQGKSYGYT
>TRBV4-1|TRBJ2-1
ASSTSGTTYNEQF
>TRBV9|TRBJ2-6
ASSVVDGSGANVLT
>TRBV19|TRBJ2-4
ASSIFGGGPLNIQY
>TRBV19|TRBJ1-2
ASTETRESNYGYT
>TRBV9|TRBJ1-2
ASRIGDGYT
>TRBV27|TRBJ1-3
ASSLQSSGNTIY
>TRBV18|TRBJ2-5
ASSTGQDRETQY
>TRBV9|TRBJ2-1
ASSVDGESYNEQF
>TRBV7-9|TRBJ2-7
ASSLSNSLLGSYEQY
>TRBV6-1|TRBJ2-7
ASSRTVLYEQY
>TRBV18|TRBJ2-1
ASSPPGGYNEQF
>TRBV6-1|TRBJ2-5
ASSVSAQETQY
>TRBV18|TRBJ2-7
ASSPIGQSPYEQY
>TRBV20-1|TRBJ1-1
SASRGEAF